This is a list of T cell receptor beta chains from one sample in a study of CD8+ T cells in alopecia areata. Some clones are missing from TCRdb's copy, which holds only in-frame ones; the method was immunoSEQ multiplex PCR. The table shows around 210,000 clones, with roughly three fifths occurring only once. The sequenced sample was CD8+ T cells sorted from blood. The receptors come from a human donor in good health. CDR3s include the opening cysteine and the closing phenylalanine or tryptophan. Fields, in order: CDR3 protein, CDR3 DNA, J gene, clone size, V gene, D gene. A D gene is named only where the DNA matches it firmly. Size is omitted from some rows. Given values are once, few, many or a class for expanded clones.

CDR3 protein: CASRPALGGFTEAFF; CDR3 DNA: TGTGCCAGCAGGCCCGCCTTGGGGGGGTTCACTGAAGCTTTCTTT; J gene: TRBJ1-1; clone size: .; V gene: TRBV7-2; D gene: .
CDR3 protein: CASNPRAMNTEAFF; CDR3 DNA: TGTGCCAGTAACCCCAGGGCGATGAACACTGAAGCTTTCTTT; J gene: TRBJ1-1; clone size: few; V gene: TRBV19; D gene: .
CDR3 protein: CASSPTVRSYNEQFF; CDR3 DNA: TGTGCCAGCAGTCCGACGGTTCGCTCCTACAATGAGCAGTTCTTC; J gene: TRBJ2-1; clone size: .; V gene: TRBV6-1; D gene: .
CDR3 protein: CASSQKGGTEAFF; CDR3 DNA: TGCGCCAGCAGCCAAAAAGGGGGGACTGAAGCTTTCTTT; J gene: TRBJ1-1; clone size: .; V gene: TRBV4-1; D gene: .
CDR3 protein: CATRENADLTQHF; CDR3 DNA: TGTGCCACCAGAGAGAACGCCGACCTGACCCAGCATTTT; J gene: TRBJ1-5; clone size: .; V gene: TRBV15; D gene: .
CDR3 protein: CASSQVGDTEAFF; CDR3 DNA: TGCGCCAGCAGCCAAGTAGGAGACACTGAAGCTTTCTTT; J gene: TRBJ1-1; clone size: once; V gene: TRBV4-1; D gene: .
CDR3 protein: CSVLESAYQETQYF; CDR3 DNA: TGCAGCGTTTTGGAGAGCGCGTACCAAGAGACCCAGTACTTC; J gene: TRBJ2-5; clone size: .; V gene: TRBV29-1; D gene: .
CDR3 protein: CASSAPGYEQYF; CDR3 DNA: TGTGCCAGCAGCGCGCCCGGATACGAGCAGTACTTC; J gene: TRBJ2-7; clone size: .; V gene: TRBV9; D gene: .
CDR3 protein: CASSGTENIQYF; CDR3 DNA: TGTGCCAGCAGCGGGACCGAAAACATTCAGTACTTC; J gene: TRBJ2-4; clone size: .; V gene: TRBV5-4; D gene: .
CDR3 protein: CAWRGDRSSSPLHF; CDR3 DNA: TGTGCCTGGAGAGGGGACCGAAGCAGTTCACCCCTCCACTTT; J gene: TRBJ1-6; clone size: .; V gene: TRBV30; D gene: .
CDR3 protein: CASSVRAGLGLETQYF; CDR3 DNA: TGTGCCAGCAGCGTAAGGGCAGGGCTGGGATTGGAGACCCAGTACTTC; J gene: TRBJ2-5; clone size: once; V gene: TRBV9; D gene: .
CDR3 protein: CASSLEGAYEQYF; CDR3 DNA: TGTGCCAGCAGCTTAGAAGGGGCCTACGAGCAGTACTTC; J gene: TRBJ2-7; clone size: .; V gene: TRBV7-9; D gene: .
CDR3 protein: CASSPGQGYSEQYF; CDR3 DNA: TGTGCCAGCAGCCCGGGACAGGGGTACAGCGAGCAGTACTTC; J gene: TRBJ2-7; clone size: .; V gene: TRBV5-6; D gene: TRBD1
CDR3 protein: CASSPTSGPNSPLHF; CDR3 DNA: TGTGCCAGCAGCCCTACTTCGGGCCCCAATTCACCCCTCCACTTT; J gene: TRBJ1-6; clone size: once; V gene: TRBV4-2; D gene: .
CDR3 protein: CASSGGTGGGGYTF; CDR3 DNA: TGTGCCAGCAGCGGCGGGACAGGGGGCGGCGGCTACACCTTC; J gene: TRBJ1-2; clone size: .; V gene: TRBV5-6; D gene: TRBD1
CDR3 protein: CSVEDPAFF; CDR3 DNA: TGCAGCGTTGAAGATCCCGCTTTCTTT; J gene: TRBJ1-1; clone size: .; V gene: TRBV29-1; D gene: .
CDR3 protein: CAWSVLAGGPGNEQFF; CDR3 DNA: TGTGCCTGGAGTGTTTTAGCGGGGGGGCCGGGTAATGAGCAGTTCTTC; J gene: TRBJ2-1; clone size: .; V gene: TRBV30; D gene: TRBD2
CDR3 protein: CSVEGDPYGYTF; CDR3 DNA: TGCAGCGTTGAGGGGGACCCCTATGGCTACACCTTC; J gene: TRBJ1-2; clone size: .; V gene: TRBV29-1; D gene: .
CDR3 protein: CASSLEGAFTDTQYF; CDR3 DNA: TGCGCCAGCAGCTTGGAAGGGGCCTTCACAGATACGCAGTATTTT; J gene: TRBJ2-3; clone size: .; V gene: TRBV5-1; D gene: .
CDR3 protein: CASSPVTGVSTSYEQYF; CDR3 DNA: TGCGCCAGCAGCCCCGTTACAGGGGTCAGTACCTCCTACGAGCAGTACTTC; J gene: TRBJ2-7; clone size: .; V gene: TRBV5-1; D gene: TRBD1
CDR3 protein: CASSAGSTGGMETQYF; CDR3 DNA: TGTGCCAGCAGCGCAGGCTCGACAGGGGGAATGGAGACCCAGTACTTC; J gene: TRBJ2-5; clone size: .; V gene: TRBV9; D gene: TRBD1
CDR3 protein: CASSQVQGQNQPQHF; CDR3 DNA: TGCGCCAGCAGCCAGGTACAGGGGCAAAATCAGCCCCAGCATTTT; J gene: TRBJ1-5; clone size: .; V gene: TRBV4-1; D gene: TRBD1
CDR3 protein: CASSEGGWAFF; CDR3 DNA: TGTGCCAGCAGCGAGGGCGGTTGGGCTTTCTTT; J gene: TRBJ1-1; clone size: .; V gene: TRBV25-1; D gene: .
CDR3 protein: CASSPTRGTQYF; CDR3 DNA: TGTGCCAGCAGTCCGACCCGGGGTACGCAGTATTTT; J gene: TRBJ2-3; clone size: .; V gene: TRBV27; D gene: .
CDR3 protein: CASSQEGQGADGYTF; CDR3 DNA: TGCGCCAGCAGCCAAGAGGGACAGGGGGCTGATGGCTACACCTTC; J gene: TRBJ1-2; clone size: .; V gene: TRBV4-1; D gene: TRBD1
CDR3 protein: CASSDTGPGELFF; CDR3 DNA: TGTGCCAGCAGTGACACAGGGCCCGGGGAGCTGTTTTTT; J gene: TRBJ2-2; clone size: few; V gene: TRBV6-4; D gene: .
CDR3 protein: CASSQGYSTDTQYF; CDR3 DNA: TGTGCCAGCAGCCAAGGATACAGCACAGATACGCAGTATTTT; J gene: TRBJ2-3; clone size: .; V gene: TRBV14; D gene: .
CDR3 protein: CASSLWKGLNTGELFF; CDR3 DNA: TGTGCCAGCAGCTTATGGAAGGGACTGAACACCGGGGAGCTGTTTTTT; J gene: TRBJ2-2; clone size: few; V gene: TRBV7-9; D gene: .
CDR3 protein: CASSILGQENTEAFF; CDR3 DNA: TGTGCCAGCAGTATACTCGGACAGGAGAACACTGAAGCTTTCTTT; J gene: TRBJ1-1; clone size: few; V gene: TRBV27; D gene: TRBD1
CDR3 protein: CASSYGGDPNEQFF; CDR3 DNA: TGTGCCAGCAGTTACGGGGGGGACCCCAATGAGCAGTTCTTC; J gene: TRBJ2-1; clone size: .; V gene: TRBV6-6; D gene: TRBD2
CDR3 protein: CSAGSGVNTEAFF; CDR3 DNA: TGCAGCGCCGGATCCGGGGTGAACACTGAAGCTTTCTTT; J gene: TRBJ1-1; clone size: few; V gene: TRBV29-1; D gene: .
CDR3 protein: CAIQGERAEAFF; CDR3 DNA: TGTGCCATACAGGGAGAGAGGGCTGAAGCTTTCTTT; J gene: TRBJ1-1; clone size: .; V gene: TRBV30; D gene: .
CDR3 protein: CASSHRGTEAFF; CDR3 DNA: TGTGCCAGCAGCCACAGGGGTACTGAAGCTTTCTTT; J gene: TRBJ1-1; clone size: .; V gene: TRBV27; D gene: TRBD1
CDR3 protein: CASSSTVGQTYNEQFF; CDR3 DNA: TGTGCCAGCAGCTCCACAGTCGGCCAGACTTACAATGAGCAGTTCTTC; J gene: TRBJ2-1; clone size: few; V gene: TRBV7-9; D gene: .
CDR3 protein: CASGSGHEQFF; CDR3 DNA: TGCGCCAGCGGTAGCGGCCATGAGCAGTTCTTC; J gene: TRBJ2-1; clone size: .; V gene: TRBV5-1; D gene: .
CDR3 protein: CSVVAETYEQYF; CDR3 DNA: TGCAGCGTTGTAGCGGAAACCTACGAGCAGTACTTC; J gene: TRBJ2-7; clone size: few; V gene: TRBV29-1; D gene: .
CDR3 protein: CASSVSGEAFF; CDR3 DNA: TGTGCCAGCAGCGTTTCGGGTGAAGCTTTCTTT; J gene: TRBJ1-1; clone size: .; V gene: TRBV7-9; D gene: .
CDR3 protein: CAWSGTRLIAEAFF; CDR3 DNA: TGTGCCTGGAGTGGGACTAGGTTGATCGCTGAAGCTTTCTTT; J gene: TRBJ1-1; clone size: .; V gene: TRBV30; D gene: .
CDR3 protein: CASSGTLGYTF; CDR3 DNA: TGTGCCAGCAGTGGGACTTTGGGCTACACCTTC; J gene: TRBJ1-2; clone size: .; V gene: TRBV25-1; D gene: .
CDR3 protein: CASSLEGETQYF; CDR3 DNA: TGTGCCAGCAGCTTAGAGGGAGAGACCCAGTACTTC; J gene: TRBJ2-5; clone size: few; V gene: TRBV13; D gene: .
CDR3 protein: CASSRGVGTEAFF; CDR3 DNA: TGTGCCAGCAGCCGGGGCGTCGGCACTGAAGCTTTCTTT; J gene: TRBJ1-1; clone size: .; V gene: TRBV5-6; D gene: .
CDR3 protein: CASSEARGVQQYF; CDR3 DNA: TGTGCCAGCAGTGAAGCTCGTGGGGTTCAGCAGTACTTC; J gene: TRBJ2-7; clone size: few; V gene: TRBV2; D gene: .
CDR3 protein: CASSFGGAGNQPQHF; CDR3 DNA: TGCGCCAGCAGCTTTGGGGGAGCGGGCAATCAGCCCCAGCATTTT; J gene: TRBJ1-5; clone size: .; V gene: TRBV5-1; D gene: .
CDR3 protein: CASSHLAGYNEQFF; CDR3 DNA: TGTGCCAGTAGTCACTTAGCGGGGTACAATGAGCAGTTCTTC; J gene: TRBJ2-1; clone size: few; V gene: TRBV19; D gene: TRBD2
CDR3 protein: CASSSSGGVDTQYF; CDR3 DNA: TGCGCCAGCAGTTCTAGCGGGGGTGTAGATACGCAGTATTTT; J gene: TRBJ2-3; clone size: .; V gene: TRBV4-1; D gene: TRBD2
CDR3 protein: CASSPWGGPSSYEQYF; CDR3 DNA: TGTGCCAGCAGCCCGTGGGGGGGGCCGAGCTCCTACGAGCAGTACTTC; J gene: TRBJ2-7; clone size: few; V gene: TRBV11-2; D gene: .
CDR3 protein: CATSRVGATNTGELFF; CDR3 DNA: TGTGCCACCAGCAGAGTGGGAGCGACGAACACCGGGGAGCTGTTTTTT; J gene: TRBJ2-2; clone size: few; V gene: TRBV15; D gene: .
CDR3 protein: CASSVEDPDTQYF; CDR3 DNA: TGTGCCAGCAGCGTAGAGGATCCAGATACGCAGTATTTT; J gene: TRBJ2-3; clone size: once; V gene: TRBV9; D gene: .
CDR3 protein: CATRQGVEQYF; CDR3 DNA: TGTGCCACCAGACAGGGGGTCGAGCAGTACTTC; J gene: TRBJ2-7; clone size: .; V gene: TRBV2; D gene: TRBD1
CDR3 protein: CASSEGETQYF; CDR3 DNA: TGTGCCAGCAGTGAAGGGGAGACCCAGTACTTC; J gene: TRBJ2-5; clone size: .; V gene: TRBV25-1; D gene: .
CDR3 protein: CAWSVGSGVETQYF; CDR3 DNA: TGTGCCTGGTCCGTGGGGTCGGGGGTAGAGACCCAGTACTTC; J gene: TRBJ2-5; clone size: once; V gene: TRBV30; D gene: .
CDR3 protein: CASSSGQGTTYEQYF; CDR3 DNA: TGTGCCAGCAGCTCCGGACAGGGGACAACCTACGAGCAGTACTTC; J gene: TRBJ2-7; clone size: .; V gene: TRBV7-9; D gene: TRBD1
CDR3 protein: CAWSVPTVNYGYTF; CDR3 DNA: TGTGCCTGGAGTGTACCCACAGTTAACTATGGCTACACCTTC; J gene: TRBJ1-2; clone size: once; V gene: TRBV30; D gene: .
CDR3 protein: CASSLEWDRRNEQFF; CDR3 DNA: TGTGCCAGCAGCTTAGAGTGGGACAGGAGGAATGAGCAGTTCTTC; J gene: TRBJ2-1; clone size: few; V gene: TRBV7-8; D gene: TRBD1